This T cell receptor (beta chain) derives from a study of blood T cell repertoires in COVID-19. Produced via immunoSEQ multiplex PCR; TCRdb's table is partial and in-frame only. The table shows 300,000 to 350,000 clones, with roughly 87% occurring only once. The ends were cut back, 5 bases at V and 5 bases at J, with 18 bases in the middle. Germline values: CDR1 MDHEN, CDR2 SYDVKM. The CDR3 has 15 residues. The chain combines TRBV28 with TRBJ1-1; the D gene is possibly TRBD1 (5 bases). Sequenced: PBMCs or T cells enriched from blood (not recorded which). The TCR originated in a woman between 18 and 29 years old who had recovered from COVID-19. For the CDR3, the DNA is TGTGCCAGCAGTGCCTACAGGTGGAGTTGGACTGAAGCTTTCTTT. It is translated as CASSAYRWSWTEAFF. The whole variable domain, remainder taken from reference TRBV28 and TRBJ1-1, is DVKVTQSSRYLVKRTGEKVFLECVQDMDHENMFWYRQDPGLGLRLIYFSYDVKMKEKGDIPEGYSVSREKKERFSLILESASTNQTSMYLCASSAYRWSWTEAFFGQGTRLTVV.